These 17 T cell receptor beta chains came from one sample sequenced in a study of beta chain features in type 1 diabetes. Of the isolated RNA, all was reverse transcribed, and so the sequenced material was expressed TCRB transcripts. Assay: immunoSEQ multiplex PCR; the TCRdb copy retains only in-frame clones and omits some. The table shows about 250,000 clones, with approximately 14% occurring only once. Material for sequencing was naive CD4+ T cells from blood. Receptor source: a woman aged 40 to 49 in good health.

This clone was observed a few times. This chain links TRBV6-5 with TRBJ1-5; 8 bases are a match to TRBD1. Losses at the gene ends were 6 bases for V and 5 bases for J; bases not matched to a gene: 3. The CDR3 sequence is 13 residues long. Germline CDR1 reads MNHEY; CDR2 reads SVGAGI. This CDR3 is CASRDRVDQPQHF. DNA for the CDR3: TGTGCCAGCAGGGACAGGGTAGATCAGCCCCAGCATTTT.

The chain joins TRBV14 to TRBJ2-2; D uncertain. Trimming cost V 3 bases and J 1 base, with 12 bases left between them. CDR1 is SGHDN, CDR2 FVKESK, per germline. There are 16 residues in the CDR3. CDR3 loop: CASSQVGLLNTGELFF. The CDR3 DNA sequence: TGTGCCAGCAGCCAGGTTGGGCTCCTGAACACCGGGGAGCTGTTTTTT.

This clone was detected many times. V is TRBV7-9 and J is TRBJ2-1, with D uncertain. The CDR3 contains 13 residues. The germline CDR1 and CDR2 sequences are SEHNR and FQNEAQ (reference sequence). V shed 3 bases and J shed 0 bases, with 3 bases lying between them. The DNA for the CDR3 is TGTGCCAGCAGCTTCAACTCCTACAATGAGCAGTTCTTC. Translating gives CASSFNSYNEQFF.

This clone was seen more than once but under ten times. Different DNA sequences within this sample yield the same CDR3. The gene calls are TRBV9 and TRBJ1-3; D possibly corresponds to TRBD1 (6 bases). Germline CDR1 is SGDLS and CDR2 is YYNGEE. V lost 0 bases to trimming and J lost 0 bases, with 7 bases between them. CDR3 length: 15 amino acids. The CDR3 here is CASSVGTASGNTIYF. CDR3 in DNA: TGTGCCAGCAGCGTAGGGACAGCCTCTGGAAACACCATATATTTT.

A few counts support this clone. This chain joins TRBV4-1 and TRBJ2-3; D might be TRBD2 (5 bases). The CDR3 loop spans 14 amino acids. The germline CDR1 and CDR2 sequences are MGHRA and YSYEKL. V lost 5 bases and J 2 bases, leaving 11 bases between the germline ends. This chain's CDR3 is CASSEPGLTDTQYF. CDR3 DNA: TGCGCCAGCAGCGAGCCAGGACTCACAGATACGCAGTATTTT.

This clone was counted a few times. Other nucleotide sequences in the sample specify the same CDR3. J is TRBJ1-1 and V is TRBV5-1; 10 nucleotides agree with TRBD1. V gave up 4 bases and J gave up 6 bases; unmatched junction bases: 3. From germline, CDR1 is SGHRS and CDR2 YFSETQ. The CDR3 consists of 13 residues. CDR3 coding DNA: TGCGCCAGCAGCCTTGGACAGGGGGCTGAAGCTTTCTTT. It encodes CASSLGQGAEAFF.

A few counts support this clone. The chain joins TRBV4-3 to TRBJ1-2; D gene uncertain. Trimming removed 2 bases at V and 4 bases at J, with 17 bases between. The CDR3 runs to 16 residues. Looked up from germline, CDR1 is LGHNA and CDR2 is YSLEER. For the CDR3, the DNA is TGCGCCAGCAGCCAACGGGGTGTGGGTTCGGGCTATGGCTACACCTTC. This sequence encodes CASSQRGVGSGYGYTF.

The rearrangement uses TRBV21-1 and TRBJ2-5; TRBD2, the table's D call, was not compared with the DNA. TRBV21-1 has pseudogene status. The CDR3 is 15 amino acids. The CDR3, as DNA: TGTGCCAGCAGCAAAACGGGGTCCCGAGAAGAGACCCAGTACTTC. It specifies CASSKTGSREETQYF.

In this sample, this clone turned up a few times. CDR3 nucleotides: TGCGCCAGCAGCTCTCGACAGGGGAACTATGGCTACACCTTC. Protein product: CASSSRQGNYGYTF. The V gene is TRBV5-1, the J gene TRBJ1-2; TRBD1 aligns across 8 bases. Germline trimming cut 3 bases from V and 2 bases from J; bases unmatched to any gene: 3. The CDR3 covers 14 residues. The germline gives CDR1 SGHRS, CDR2 YFSETQ.

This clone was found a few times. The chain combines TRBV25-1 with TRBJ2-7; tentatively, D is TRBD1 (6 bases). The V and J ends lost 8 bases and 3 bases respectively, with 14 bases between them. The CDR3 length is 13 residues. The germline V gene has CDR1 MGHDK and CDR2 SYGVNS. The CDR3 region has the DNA TGTGCCAGCGGAAAAACAGGGATCTACGAGCAGTACTTC. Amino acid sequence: CASGKTGIYEQYF.

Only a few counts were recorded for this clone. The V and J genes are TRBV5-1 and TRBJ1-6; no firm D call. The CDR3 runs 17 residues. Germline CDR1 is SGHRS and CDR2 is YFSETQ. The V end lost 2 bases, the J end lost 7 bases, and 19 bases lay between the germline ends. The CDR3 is CASSFFATEGANSPLHF. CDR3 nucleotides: TGCGCCAGCAGCTTTTTCGCCACCGAGGGAGCCAATTCACCCCTCCACTTT.

The CDR3 DNA reads TGTGCCAGCAGTGAGAGCGGACCCGGAGGGGCCGGGGAGCTGTTTTTT. It is translated as CASSESGPGGAGELFF. The V and J genes are TRBV6-1 and TRBJ2-2; D is possibly TRBD2 (6 bases). Germline V lookup: CDR1 MNHNS, CDR2 SASEGT. The CDR3 spans 16 residues. Between the trimmed V and J ends, which lost 3 bases and 6 bases, there was a span of 17 bases.

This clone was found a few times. The CDR3 loop is CASSDGATGNTEAFF. The CDR3 nucleotides are TGTGCCAGCAGTGATGGGGCCACAGGGAACACTGAAGCTTTCTTT. J is TRBJ1-1 and V is TRBV2, with TRBD1 as a possible D gene (5 bases). CDR3 length equals 15 residues. Trimming took off 3 bases at V and 1 base at J, with 12 bases between the two ends. Germline values: CDR1 SNHLY, CDR2 FYNNEI.

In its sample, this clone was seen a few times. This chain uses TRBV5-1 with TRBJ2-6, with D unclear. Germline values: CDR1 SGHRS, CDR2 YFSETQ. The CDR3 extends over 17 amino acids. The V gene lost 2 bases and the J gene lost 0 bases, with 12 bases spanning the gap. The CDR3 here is CASSFQQVDSGANVLTF. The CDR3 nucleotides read TGCGCCAGCAGCTTCCAGCAGGTAGACTCTGGGGCCAACGTCCTGACTTTC.

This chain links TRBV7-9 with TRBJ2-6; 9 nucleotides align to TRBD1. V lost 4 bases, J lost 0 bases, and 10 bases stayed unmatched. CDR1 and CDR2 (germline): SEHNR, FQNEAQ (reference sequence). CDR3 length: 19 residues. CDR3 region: CASSSVWTGEDSGANVLTF. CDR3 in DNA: TGTGCCAGCAGCTCCGTATGGACAGGGGAAGACTCTGGGGCCAACGTCCTGACTTTC.

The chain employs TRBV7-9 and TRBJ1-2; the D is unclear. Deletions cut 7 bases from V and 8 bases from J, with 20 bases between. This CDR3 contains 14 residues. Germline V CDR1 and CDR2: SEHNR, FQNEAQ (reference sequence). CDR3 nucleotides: TGTGCCAGCACCCCCTTTATTGTCCGCCGGGGCTACACCTTC. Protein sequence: CASTPFIVRRGYTF.

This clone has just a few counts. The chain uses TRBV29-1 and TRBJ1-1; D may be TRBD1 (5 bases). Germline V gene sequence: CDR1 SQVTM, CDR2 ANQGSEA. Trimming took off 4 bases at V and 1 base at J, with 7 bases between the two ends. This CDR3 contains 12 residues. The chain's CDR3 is CSVGQSNTEAFF. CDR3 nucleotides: TGCAGCGTTGGACAGTCGAACACTGAAGCTTTCTTT.